This TCR beta chain was sequenced during a study of CD8+ T cells in alopecia areata. Germline CDR1 reads SGHTA; CDR2 reads FQGNSA. V was shortened by 5 bases and J by 7 bases, with 18 bases between the two germline ends. The CDR3 consists of 14 residues. This clone was seen a handful of times. Treatment given: oral pan-JAK inhibitor, 5-10 mg twice daily. Extraction and reverse transcription of RNA yielded cDNA as the sequencing template. Libraries were prepared by immunoSEQ multiplex PCR; TCRdb keeps only in-frame clonotypes and omits some of them. The table records 150,000 to 200,000 clones, less than 70% of them present only once.

The chain combines TRBV7-2 with TRBJ2-7; the D call may be TRBD1 or TRBD2 (5 bases each). Sequences were derived from CD4+ T cells sorted from blood, sampled at approximately week 49, from a patient treated with tofacitinib. The clonotype was recovered from a human donor with alopecia areata. This chain's CDR3 is CASSHYGATLEQYF. The CDR3 bases are TGTGCCAGCAGCCACTACGGGGCCACCCTTGAGCAGTACTTC.